Below, 24 T cell receptor beta chains from the same sample are listed, as sequenced in a study of Graves' ophthalmopathy and Graves' hyperthyroidism. Amplifying from RNA transcripts, the study obtained TCR beta CDR3 regions. Second-round multiplex PCR came after first-round RT-PCR with HTBI primers. TCRdb re-called the multiplex PCR reads through MiXCR, storing one row per CDR3 protein. Of about 220,000 distinct CDR3 sequences in the sample, approximately 21% were seen once. Sequencing input: peripheral blood. These receptors came from a woman aged 45-65 years with Graves' ophthalmopathy.

The chain carries TRBV7-2 and TRBJ1-6, with unresolved D. V gave up 5 bases and J gave up 4 bases, with 12 bases separating them. Germline V lookup: CDR1 SGHTA, CDR2 FQGNSA. The CDR3 is 15 amino acids. The DNA for the CDR3 is TGTGCCAGCAGCGTCTCGGCCTCGTATAATTCACCCCTCCACTTT. Its translation: CASSVSASYNSPLHF.

Concerning this clonotype: Since a much larger clone is just one base distant, this may be a read error. The J gene is TRBJ2-2, the V gene TRBV10-3, with 7 bases lining up with TRBD2. The CDR3 extends over 16 amino acids. V shed 10 bases and J 6 bases; nucleotides not matched to a gene: 17. Germline values: CDR1 ENHRY, CDR2 SYGVKD. The CDR3 DNA sequence: TGTGCCACAAAAACTAGCGTCGGACTCTACGCCGGGGAGCTGTTTTTT. Translated: CATKTSVGLYAGELFF.

This clonotype was recorded at least ten times. V usage is TRBV20-1 and J usage is TRBJ1-5; TRBD1 matches at 10 bases. Germline assignment: CDR1 DFQATT and CDR2 SNEGSKA (reference sequence). J gave up 6 bases and V 6 bases, and 8 bases lay outside the gene matches. The CDR3 is 14 amino acids. DNA of the CDR3: TGCAGTGCCCGAGACAGGGGGCAGTCTCAGCCCCAGCATTTT. Its translation: CSARDRGQSQPQHF.

Ten or more counts support this clonotype. The chain couples TRBV19 to TRBJ1-2; 7 nucleotides match TRBD1. The germline V gene has CDR1 LNHDA and CDR2 SQIVND (reference sequence). The ends lost 5 bases at V and 8 bases at J; junction bases unmatched: 8. CDR3 size: 13 residues. The CDR3 reads CASSFRGTDGYTF. In nucleotides, the CDR3 is TGTGCCAGTAGTTTTAGGGGGACAGACGGCTACACCTTC.

This clonotype was observed once. The chain combines TRBV15 with TRBJ1-1; D call uncertain. Trimming pared 0 bases from V and 2 bases from J, leaving 13 bases between. The CDR3 loop spans 16 amino acids. Per germline, CDR1 LNHNV and CDR2 YYDKDF (reference sequence). The CDR3 loop is CATSRDWSRFNTEAFF. As DNA, the CDR3 is TGTGCCACCAGCAGAGATTGGAGCAGGTTCAACACTGAAGCTTTCTTT.

The sample holds one count of this clonotype. This chain uses TRBV27 with TRBJ1-1, with D perhaps TRBD1 (6 bases). CDR1 MNHEY and CDR2 SMNVEV come from the germline V gene (reference sequence). CDR3 length: 16 amino acids. Trimming stripped 1 base from V and 11 bases from J, with 23 bases between. CDR3: CASSLWGRHDRFRAFF. As DNA, the CDR3 is TGTGCCAGCAGTTTATGGGGGCGACACGATCGCTTCCGGGCTTTCTTT.

This clonotype was observed many times. The chain combines TRBV2 with TRBJ2-2; D uncertain. CDR3 length: 17 residues. Trimming pared 1 base from V and 2 bases from J, leaving 14 bases between. The germline V gene has CDR1 SNHLY and CDR2 FYNNEI. The CDR3 sequence is CASSEEADVGNTGELFF. CDR3 bases: TGTGCCAGCAGTGAAGAGGCGGACGTGGGTAACACCGGGGAGCTGTTTTTT.

This clonotype was recorded at least ten times. The V and J genes are TRBV10-1 and TRBJ2-7; no reliable D call. The germline V and J ends were trimmed by 11 bases and 12 bases, with 17 bases remaining between them. The CDR3 runs 10 residues. Germline lookup yields CDR1 WNHNN and CDR2 SYGVQD (reference sequence). The CDR3 spells CAGSPNRTYF. DNA for the CDR3: TGCGCCGGGTCCCCCAATCGGACGTACTTC.

This clonotype was observed many times. This chain uses TRBV5-1 with TRBJ2-6; TRBD1 might be the D (7 bases). Trimming took 7 bases from V and 2 from J, leaving 13 bases between them. The CDR3 is 15 amino acids. CDR1 and CDR2 (germline): SGHRS, YFSETQ. CDR3 amino acids: CASFPGGPGANVLTF. CDR3 nucleotide sequence: TGCGCCAGCTTTCCAGGGGGGCCTGGGGCCAACGTCCTGACTTTC.

This clonotype has just a few counts. The V call is TRBV9, the J call TRBJ2-5; no firm D call. The germline V gene has CDR1 SGDLS and CDR2 YYNGEE. This CDR3 is built from 14 residues. V lost 3 bases to trimming and J lost 2 bases, with 11 bases between them. The CDR3 bases are TGTGCCAGCAGCGGGGGATTACCACAAGAGACCCAGTACTTC. This codes for CASSGGLPQETQYF.

At least ten counts were recorded for this clonotype. The CDR3 loop reads CASSEVGVRGELFF. CDR3 coding DNA: TGTGCCAGCAGTGAAGTGGGAGTTAGAGGGGAGCTGTTTTTT. The gene calls are TRBV6-1 and TRBJ2-2, with D perhaps TRBD2 (5 bases). V was shortened by 1 base and J by 8 bases, with 11 bases between the two germline ends. Germline V gene data show CDR1 as MNHNS and CDR2 as SASEGT. The length of the CDR3 is 14 residues.

In its sample, this clonotype was seen many times. V gene TRBV4-1 combines with J gene TRBJ1-2, with D unresolved. CDR3 length equals 16 residues. V lost 0 bases to trimming and J lost 8 bases, with 19 bases between them. Germline CDR1 MGHRA, CDR2 YSYEKL. The CDR3 is CASSQDHFLQAGGYTF. DNA of the CDR3: TGCGCCAGCAGCCAAGATCATTTCCTTCAGGCTGGCGGCTACACCTTC.

This clonotype was counted many times. This sequence joins TRBV6-1 and TRBJ2-7; 8 positions agree with TRBD1. The CDR3 totals 14 residues. CDR1 MNHNS and CDR2 SASEGT come from the germline V gene. V gave up 6 bases and J gave up 3 bases; unmatched junction bases: 7. Here the CDR3 reads CASSLGQVIYEQYF. For the CDR3, the DNA is TGTGCCAGCAGCTTGGGACAGGTTATCTACGAGCAGTACTTC.

This clonotype has at least ten counts. V and J are TRBV20-1 and TRBJ1-1, with D perhaps TRBD1 (5 bases). Germline-derived CDR1 and CDR2 are DFQATT and SNEGSKA (reference sequence). The CDR3 sequence is 14 residues long. V was shortened by 1 base and J by 1 base, with 10 bases between the two germline ends. The CDR3 reads CSARGGRKNTEAFF. The DNA of the CDR3 is TGCAGTGCTAGAGGGGGCCGTAAGAACACTGAAGCTTTCTTT.

This clonotype appeared many times. CDR3 sequence reads: CASSPTGVEGYTF. The CDR3 region has the DNA TGTGCCAGCAGCCCTACAGGGGTGGAGGGCTACACCTTC. The genes are TRBV7-8 and TRBJ1-2; 7 bases fit TRBD1. The V gene's germline CDR1 is SGHVS and CDR2 FQNEAQ. The V segment lost 5 bases and the J segment 8 bases; nucleotides outside the gene matches: 8. The length of the CDR3 is 13 residues.

This clonotype showed up many times. V is TRBV2 and J is TRBJ1-2; tentatively, D is TRBD1 (6 bases). V was pared by 8 bases and J by 3 bases, with 22 bases between. The CDR3 length is 16 residues. Germline-derived CDR1 and CDR2 are SNHLY and FYNNEI. The CDR3 is CASAPGHQPLHYGYTF. DNA of the CDR3: TGTGCCAGCGCACCGGGACACCAACCCCTCCACTATGGCTACACCTTC. Combining the CDR3 with reference TRBV2 and TRBJ1-2 gives the whole variable domain EPEVTQTPSHQVTQMGQEVILRCVPISNHLYFYWYRQILGQKVEFLVSFYNNEISEKSEIFDDQFSVERPDGSNFTLKIRSTKLEDSAMYFCASAPGHQPLHYGYTFGSGTRLTVV.

This clonotype showed up many times. The rearrangement uses TRBV12-3 or TRBV12-4 and TRBJ1-5; D is unclear. Trimming left V 4 bases short and J 7 bases short, with 14 bases between. The CDR3 sequence is 14 residues long. The CDR3 sequence is CASSSDRVRQPQHF. The DNA of the CDR3 is TGTGCCAGCAGTTCAGATAGGGTAAGGCAGCCCCAGCATTTT.

The chain is built from TRBV11-2 and TRBJ1-1; D is perhaps TRBD1 (5 bases). V lost 0 bases to trimming and J lost 11 bases, with 13 bases between them. Germline lookup yields CDR1 SGHAT and CDR2 FQNNGV. The CDR3 has 13 residues. The DNA for the CDR3 is TGTGCCAGCAGCTTAGATACGGCGGGGGACGCTTTCTTT. Its protein product is CASSLDTAGDAFF.

This clonotype was counted many times. V and J are TRBV27 and TRBJ1-5; D ambiguous. Between the trimmed V and J ends, which lost 7 bases and 2 bases, there was a span of 3 bases. Germline V gene lookup returns CDR1 MNHEY and CDR2 SMNVEV (reference sequence). The CDR3 length is 11 residues. CDR3 in DNA: TGTGCCAGCACCCGCAATCAGCCCCAGCATTTT. Translation: CASTRNQPQHF.

The CDR3: CASSPMTQPQHF. The CDR3 DNA reads as TGTGCCAGTAGTCCGATGACCCAGCCCCAGCATTTT. The gene calls are TRBV19 and TRBJ1-5; no definite D call. In germline, CDR1 is LNHDA, CDR2 SQIVND (reference sequence). V dropped 5 bases and J dropped 7 bases, with 9 bases sitting between them. The CDR3 spans 12 residues.

This clonotype was found many times. This sequence joins TRBV5-1 and TRBJ2-7; 7 bases agree with TRBD1. Germline V CDR1 and CDR2: SGHRS, YFSETQ. J was trimmed by 7 bases and V by 6 bases; bases with no gene match: 13. CDR3 length equals 14 residues. CDR3 DNA sequence: TGCGCCAGCACCCGAACAGGGGTACCTGGGGAGCAGTACTTC. As protein: CASTRTGVPGEQYF.

The table lists this clonotype with many counts. The gene calls are TRBV28 and TRBJ2-2, with 8 bases fitting TRBD2. Germline CDR1 is MDHEN and CDR2 is SYDVKM. This CDR3 has 16 residues. With 9 bases clipped from V and 0 bases from J, the junction kept 9 bases outside the gene matches. The CDR3 DNA reads TGTGCCAGTACCGGGGGGGGTTTGTCGAACACCGGGGAGCTGTTTTTT. Residues: CASTGGGLSNTGELFF.

The V and J genes are TRBV2 and TRBJ2-5; no definite D call. The CDR3 runs 12 residues. Germline values: CDR1 SNHLY, CDR2 FYNNEI. V dropped 4 bases and J dropped 10 bases, with 13 bases sitting between them. The CDR3 DNA is TGTGCCAGCAGTGTAGTCGGAGCAGGCCAGTACTTC. It yields the protein CASSVVGAGQYF.

This clonotype was counted many times. The V gene is TRBV12-3 or TRBV12-4, the J gene TRBJ2-7, with a possible D match to TRBD2 (6 bases). Trimming shortened V by 0 bases and J by 3 bases, and 12 bases separated the two germline ends. The CDR3 spans 15 residues. The CDR3 nucleotides read TGTGCCAGCAGTTTAGCCCCGGGAGTGAGCTACGAGCAGTACTTC. It is translated as CASSLAPGVSYEQYF.